A single TCR beta chain is shown here with its context. Separate cDNA molecules received unique molecular identifiers, which the library attached to them. TCRdb re-called the RACE reads with MiXCR, one entry per CDR3 protein. The profile shows roughly 94,000 distinct CDR3 sequences, about 9% of them singletons. This record belongs to a study of human T cells and chemical hapten exposure. Background on the study: Patch tests containing 0.01% DPC, applied to the upper back, were read at 6 days.

V lost 1 base to trimming and J lost 15 bases, with 10 bases between them. The germline V gene encodes CDR1 SGHAT and CDR2 FQNNGV. This CDR3 region has 11 residues. Noted time point: patch test 2, 6 weeks after DPC sensitization. The treatment denotes: therapeutic diphenylcyclopropenone sensitization with weekly scalp DPC. This clonotype originated in a woman aged 40 to 55 with alopecia areata. Some clones in this sample may be carry-over from other donors' samples. The chain recombines TRBV11-2 with TRBJ2-1; perhaps TRBD2 as D (6 bases). The sequencing here drew on whole blood, taken in connection with sensitization to the hapten diphenylcyclopropenone (DPC). CDR3: CASSLGLDLFF. In nucleotides, the CDR3 is TGTGCCAGCAGCTTAGGACTAGATCTGTTCTTC.